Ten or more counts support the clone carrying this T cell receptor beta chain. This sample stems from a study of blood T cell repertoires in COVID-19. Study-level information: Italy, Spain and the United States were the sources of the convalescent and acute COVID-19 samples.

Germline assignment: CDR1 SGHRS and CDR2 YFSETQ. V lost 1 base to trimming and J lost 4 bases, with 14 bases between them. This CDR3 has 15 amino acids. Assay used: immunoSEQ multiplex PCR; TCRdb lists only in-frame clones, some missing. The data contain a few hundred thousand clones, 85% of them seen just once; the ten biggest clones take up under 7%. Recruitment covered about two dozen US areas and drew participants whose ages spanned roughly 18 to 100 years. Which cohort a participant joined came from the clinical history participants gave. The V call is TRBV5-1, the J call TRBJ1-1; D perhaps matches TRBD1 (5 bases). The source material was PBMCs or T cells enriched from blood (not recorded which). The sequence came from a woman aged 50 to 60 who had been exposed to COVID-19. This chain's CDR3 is CASSLYGEGRTEAFF. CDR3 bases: TGCGCCAGCAGCTTGTATGGGGAGGGACGCACTGAAGCTTTCTTT.